This T cell receptor beta chain was observed in a study of blood T cell repertoires in COVID-19 (dated by TCRdb to about 2020). As for the study more broadly: The collaborator samples originated in the United States, Italy and Spain and spanned the acute and convalescent phases of COVID-19. Where available, HLA class I and class II types were obtained from metadata supplied by the sample provider rather than from assay-based typing. The repertoires were released in a freely available public database meant as a resource for research on the immune response to SARS-CoV-2. The material from the prospective study consisted of cDNA or gDNA derived from T cells, B-cell-depleted T cells, or PBMCs. The samples were drawn from two sources: the first 160 participants of the ongoing ImmuneRACE study, and over 1,000 subjects contributed by 6 global collaborators. A de-identified subject ID, COVID-19 status, age in years and sex were almost always included in the sample metadata. Deeply sampled blood TCRbeta repertoires from subjects exposed to, actively infected with, or recovered from COVID-19 were included in the dataset. Paper-wide results and their limitations: How much clinical and demographic metadata was included differed by source and by participant, and the metadata was provided uncurated.

V lost 8 bases and J lost 2 bases, and the count of bases not matched to a germline gene is 6. CDR1 LNHDA and CDR2 SQIVND were looked up in the germline V gene (reference sequence). The CDR3 measures 15 amino acids from cysteine to phenylalanine. Only the CDR3 region is kept as DNA, spanning 45 bases read in frame from base 1. On this clone itself: The antigen it recognizes is unknown. Base qualities are missing; no much larger clone stands one base away.

The immunoSEQ Assay, a bias-controlled multiplex PCR, was used to amplify TCRbeta CDR3 regions from genomic DNA. Regarding the original processing steps: Nucleated cell counts per sample were estimated from amplification of reference gene primers within the assay. To quantify the absolute abundance of each unique TCRbeta CDR3 rearrangement, sequence reads were collapsed and filtered. Productive Simpson clonality was computed per sample as the square root of Simpson's diversity index over productive rearrangements. Sourced from immuneACCESS, this table was stored by TCRdb with only in-frame sequences that have V and J called. A share of the clones is absent; for the studies checked, an unresolved V gene accounts for under half, and the remainder has no known explanation. V, J and clone size were drawn from that table, and D and trimming were deduced from the DNA. In all, the sample holds about 150,000 clones, and roughly 84% of those were seen once. The biggest ten clones account for less than 50% of the sample.

Each collaborating institution followed its own protocols to collect whole blood in K2EDTA tubes. For TCRbeta analysis, collaborator samples were shipped as frozen whole blood, as isolated PBMCs, or as DNA extracted from either sample type. The chain links TRBV19 with TRBJ1-4; 9 of the junction bases match TRBD1. The sequence was obtained from a human donor in a cohort sampled during active COVID-19. Sequencing was done on a sample of peripheral blood. CDR3 region: CASGTGMMTNEKLFF. The DNA reads as follows: TGTGCCAGTGGGACAGGGATGATGACTAATGAAAAACTGTTTTTT.